The source of this T cell receptor beta chain is a study of metastatic and nonmetastatic thyroid tumors (dated by TCRdb to the early 2020s). In terms of the full investigation: Repertoires from peripheral blood and from tumor or nodule tissue samples of malignant and benign thyroid patients were compared.

This clone counts as medium-sized (0.01 to 0.1%). The antigen this receptor binds is unknown. No base-level quality is on record; no much larger clone is a single base apart. Libraries were constructed by PCR. The instrument given in TCRdb is Illumina HiSeq 4000. The TCR beta-chain CDR3 region of each patient was profiled by high-throughput sequencing. The original methods were these. The researchers built a classifier to tell apart papillary thyroid cancer patients with distant metastasis, based on CDR3 differences among clinicopathological groups. The Shannon index was used to assess repertoire diversity, and the Morisita-Horn index was used to assess tumor-blood repertoire similarity. The public reads were run again by TCRdb, first through fastp at Q25 and then through MiXCR, and only productive beta chains were kept. TCRdb's processing, not the study's, gives the V and J calls here. The sample profile shows about 8,100 clones; roughly 24% of them were found once. The top ten clonotypes cover roughly 15% of the sample.

Before undergoing thyroid surgery, none of the patients had been given any kind of treatment. Using T-cell receptor beta sequencing, the study looked back at clinical samples from patients collected from the early 2010s to the late 2010s. The CDR3 covers 16 residues, taking in both the cysteine and the phenylalanine. Kept here is only the CDR3 DNA, which spans 48 bases and is read in frame from base 1. Unmatched junction bases come to 7, with V trimmed by 3 bases and J by 7 bases. CDR1 ENHRY and CDR2 SYGVKD were looked up in the germline V gene. The full study reports these points: In both blood and tumor samples, malignant tumors were reported to have significantly higher TCR beta diversity than benign nodules.

The source of this sequence is a female donor with papillary thyroid cancer or a benign thyroid nodule (not recorded which). Some clones in this sample may be carry-over from other donors' samples. The source material was tumor tissue. The sequence links TRBV10-3 to TRBJ2-1, and 12 bases in between align with TRBD2. The nucleotide sequence is given as TGTGCCATCAGTGAAGAATTAACTAGCGGGAGGAATGAGCAGTTCTTC. This is translated as CAISEELTSGRNEQFF.